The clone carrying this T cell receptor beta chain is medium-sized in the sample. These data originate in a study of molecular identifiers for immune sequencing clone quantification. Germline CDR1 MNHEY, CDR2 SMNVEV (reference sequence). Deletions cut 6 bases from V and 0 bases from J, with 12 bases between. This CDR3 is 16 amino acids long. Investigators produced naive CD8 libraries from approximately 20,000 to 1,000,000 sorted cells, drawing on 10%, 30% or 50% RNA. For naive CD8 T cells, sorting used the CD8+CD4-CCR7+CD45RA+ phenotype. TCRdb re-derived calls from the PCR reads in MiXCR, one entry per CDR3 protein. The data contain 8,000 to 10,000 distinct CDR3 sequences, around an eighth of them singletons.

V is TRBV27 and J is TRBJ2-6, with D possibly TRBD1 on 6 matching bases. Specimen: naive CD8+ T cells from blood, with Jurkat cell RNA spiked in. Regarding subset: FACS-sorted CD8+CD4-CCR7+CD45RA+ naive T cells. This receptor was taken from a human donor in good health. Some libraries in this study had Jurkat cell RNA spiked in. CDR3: CASSLTGSSGANVLTF. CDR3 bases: TGTGCCAGCAGCCTGACAGGCAGCTCTGGGGCCAACGTCCTGACTTTC. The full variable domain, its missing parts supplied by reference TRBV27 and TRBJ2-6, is EAQVTQNPRYLITVTGKKLTVTCSQNMNHEYMSWYRQDPGLGLRQIYYSMNVEVTDKGDVPEGYKVSRKEKRNFPLILESPSPNQTSLYFCASSLTGSSGANVLTFGAGSRLTVL.